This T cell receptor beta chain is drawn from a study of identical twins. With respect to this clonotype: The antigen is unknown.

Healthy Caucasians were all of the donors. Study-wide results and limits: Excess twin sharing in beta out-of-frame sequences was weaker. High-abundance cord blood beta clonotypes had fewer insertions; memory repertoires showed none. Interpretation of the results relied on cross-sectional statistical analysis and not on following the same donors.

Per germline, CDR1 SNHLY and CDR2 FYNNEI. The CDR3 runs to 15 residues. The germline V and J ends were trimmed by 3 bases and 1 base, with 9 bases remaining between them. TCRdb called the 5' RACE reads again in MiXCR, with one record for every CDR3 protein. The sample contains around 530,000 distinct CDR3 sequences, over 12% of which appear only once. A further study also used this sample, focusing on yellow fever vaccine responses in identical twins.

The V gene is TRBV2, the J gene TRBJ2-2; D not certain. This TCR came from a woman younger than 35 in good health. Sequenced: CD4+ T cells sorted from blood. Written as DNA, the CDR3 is TGTGCCAGCAGTGAGGTCCTGGGGAACACCGGGGAGCTGTTTTTT. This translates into CASSEVLGNTGELFF.